This T cell receptor beta chain was retrieved from a study of a mutant IDH1 vaccine in newly diagnosed glioma. Study-wide context: The treated group averaged about 41 years old and was roughly 60% male, 37.5% female. It was radiotherapy, temozolomide, or both that patients received previously, with most receiving both. Findings and caveats of the study: It seemed that pseudoprogression was not linked to changes in the top peripheral T cell clonotypes.

Data came from immunoSEQ multiplex PCR; TCRdb stores just in-frame clones and leaves some out. The sample has 38,000 or so clones, 75% to 85% seen once. Time point given: week 23, last vaccination. Doses comprised 300 ug of mutant IDH1 20-mer peptide each, plus topical imiquimod. Comments on this clone: Its antigen is as yet unknown.

The source was PBMCs, collected from a glioma patient whose treatment included an IDH1 peptide vaccine. The receptor comes from a man aged 35-49 years with glioma.

The CDR3, as DNA: TGTGCCAGCAGTTTTCAGGGGAGCGGGCGCTACAATGAGCAGTTCTTC. The encoded protein is CASSFQGSGRYNEQFF. V is TRBV5-5 and J is TRBJ2-1; D tentatively reads TRBD1 or TRBD2 (6 bases each). There are 16 residues in the CDR3. V was trimmed by 5 bases and J by 3 bases, leaving 18 bases between them. CDR1 is SGHKS, CDR2 YYEKEE, per germline (reference sequence).